The 21 T cell receptor beta chains in this list originate from one sample, sequenced in a study of PD-L1 blockade in urothelial cancer. Time point reported: peripheral blood 6 weeks after treatment start. Sequencing used immunoSEQ multiplex PCR; TCRdb keeps in-frame clones, though not all of them. In the table there are tens of thousands of clones, approximately 81% of which are singletons. The sequencing here drew on PBMCs, taken around atezolizumab (anti-PD-L1) treatment. All receptors come from a man in his sixties or seventies with urothelial cancer.

The rearrangement links TRBV6-1 to TRBJ1-2; D may be TRBD1 (6 bases). The CDR3 contains 12 residues. Per germline, CDR1 MNHNS and CDR2 SASEGT. V was clipped by 8 bases and J by 5 bases, with 12 bases between them. CDR3 bases: TGTGCCAGCCGGACAGTCGTTTATGGCTACACCTTC. Translating gives CASRTVVYGYTF.

V usage is TRBV9 and J usage is TRBJ1-2; D may be TRBD1 (6 bases). The CDR3 runs to 16 residues. Germline V gene data show CDR1 as SGDLS and CDR2 as YYNGEE. Trimming stripped 4 bases from V and 8 bases from J, with 24 bases between. CDR3 region: CASSSKTGTSLEGYTF. DNA of the CDR3: TGTGCCAGCAGCTCTAAAACCGGGACAAGCTTGGAGGGCTACACCTTC. Looking up the rest from reference TRBV9 and TRBJ1-2 gives the full variable domain: DSGVTQTPKHLITATGQRVTLRCSPRSGDLSVYWYQQSLDQGLQFLIQYYNGEERAKGNILERFSAQQFPDLHSELNLSSLELGDSALYFCASSSKTGTSLEGYTFGSGTRLTVV.

This CDR3 is CATSRDTERGIQHF. CDR3 in DNA: TGTGCCACCAGCAGAGATACGGAAAGGGGAATCCAGCATTTT. V and J are TRBV15 and TRBJ1-5; D might be TRBD1 (5 bases). The V end lost 0 bases, the J end lost 12 bases, and 15 bases lay between the germline ends. Germline assignment: CDR1 LNHNV and CDR2 YYDKDF (reference sequence). This CDR3 region has 14 residues.

The chain employs TRBV27 and TRBJ2-5; D possibly corresponds to TRBD1 (5 bases). The CDR3 loop spans 16 amino acids. Germline loops: CDR1 MNHEY, CDR2 SMNVEV (reference sequence). The V gene lost 6 bases and the J gene lost 2 bases, with 19 bases spanning the gap. In DNA form, the CDR3 reads TGTGCCAGCAGGAGCAGACAGTTTTTTGATCAAGAGACCCAGTACTTC. It codes for CASRSRQFFDQETQYF.

This chain uses TRBV18 with TRBJ2-3; D uncertain. The CDR3 contains 13 residues. V was clipped by 1 base and J by 5 bases, with 7 bases between them. The germline gives CDR1 KGHSH, CDR2 LQKENI. CDR3 region: CASSPLAGDTQYF. CDR3 nucleotide sequence: TGTGCCAGCTCACCACTAGCCGGAGATACGCAGTATTTT.

V is TRBV5-4 and J is TRBJ2-3, with 7 bases aligning to TRBD2. CDR1 is SGHNT and CDR2 is YYREEE in the germline V gene (reference sequence). V lost 0 bases, J lost 0 bases, and 7 bases stayed unmatched. This CDR3 contains 17 residues. The CDR3 DNA reads TGTGCCAGCAGCTTGGGATCCAGCGGGGCCAGCACAGATACGCAGTATTTT. This codes for CASSLGSSGASTDTQYF.

Written as DNA, the CDR3 is TGTGCCAGCAGCTTAGAACGGGACTCCTACGAGCAGTACTTC. Translating it yields CASSLERDSYEQYF. The chain is built from TRBV7-8 and TRBJ2-7, with TRBD2 as a possible D gene (5 bases). V was shortened by 1 base and J by 0 bases, with 7 bases between the two germline ends. The germline CDR1 and CDR2 sequences are SGHVS and FQNEAQ. The CDR3 is made up of 14 amino acids.

J is TRBJ1-1 and V is TRBV5-6; D is perhaps TRBD1 (5 bases). CDR1 and CDR2 (germline): SGHDT, YYEEEE. V lost 5 bases, J lost 3 bases, and 20 bases lay in between. The CDR3 contains 16 residues. The CDR3 DNA reads as TGTGCCAGCAGTTCCGGGGGTTGGGTTATGCACACTGAAGCTTTCTTT. This codes for CASSSGGWVMHTEAFF.

This clone was detected a few times. The V call is TRBV28, the J call TRBJ2-3; 11 bases align to TRBD1. With V trimmed by 4 bases and J by 4 bases, 10 bases remained unmatched. The CDR3 is made up of 17 amino acids. Germline values: CDR1 MDHEN, CDR2 SYDVKM. For the CDR3, the DNA is TGTGCCAGCAGTTCTACCCGCAGGACAGGGGGCGCAGATACGCAGTATTTT. This sequence encodes CASSSTRRTGGADTQYF.

This clone was observed once. CDR3 loop: CASTLGSRSRYTF. The CDR3 DNA reads as TGTGCCAGCACCCTGGGGAGTCGGTCTCGCTACACCTTC. This chain links TRBV7-2 with TRBJ1-2; D is undetermined. Trimming shortened V by 7 bases and J by 9 bases, and 18 bases separated the two germline ends. The CDR3 sequence is 13 residues long. Germline V gives CDR1 SGHTA, CDR2 FQGNSA.

The chain has TRBV7-6 and TRBJ2-7, with D perhaps matching TRBD1 (5 bases). Trimming removed 1 base from V and 7 bases from J, with 11 bases in between. CDR3 length: 13 amino acids. CDR1 SGHVS and CDR2 FNYEAQ come from the germline V gene. CDR3 amino acids: CASSLGTGGEQYF. The CDR3 nucleotides read TGTGCCAGCAGCTTAGGTACAGGCGGTGAGCAGTACTTC.

The chain is built from TRBV7-9 and TRBJ2-3, with TRBD2 identical over 8 bases. The CDR3 sequence is 17 residues long. J lost 2 bases, V lost 1 base, and 8 bases had no gene match. Germline-derived CDR1 and CDR2 are SEHNR and FQNEAQ (reference sequence). CDR3 DNA sequence: TGTGCCAGCAGCTTAGGGATCGGGGGGGCTTTCACAGATACGCAGTATTTT. Translated, it gives CASSLGIGGAFTDTQYF.

The genes are TRBV27 and TRBJ1-5, with 7 bases identical to TRBD1. The CDR3 has 15 residues. Germline CDR1 is MNHEY and CDR2 is SMNVEV (reference sequence). The V gene end was trimmed by 6 bases and the J gene end by 2 bases; junction bases not matched to a gene: 7. The CDR3 DNA is TGTGCCAGCAGACCACAGGGGAACGGCAATCAGCCCCAGCATTTT. Its translation: CASRPQGNGNQPQHF.

The V call is TRBV28, the J call TRBJ2-7; 11 nucleotides match TRBD1. Germline-derived CDR1 and CDR2 are MDHEN and SYDVKM. J was trimmed by 3 bases and V by 1 base; bases with no gene match: 2. The CDR3 has 15 amino acids. CDR3 DNA: TGTGCCAGCAGTTTATCCGGGACAGGGGGCTACGAGCAGTACTTC. Its translation: CASSLSGTGGYEQYF.

V and J are TRBV11-2 and TRBJ2-2, with 7 bases matching TRBD2. CDR1 SGHAT and CDR2 FQNNGV come from the germline V gene. The CDR3 covers 15 residues. Trimming at V came to 0 bases and at J to 7 bases, leaving 5 bases not matched to a gene. CDR3 bases: TGTGCCAGCAGCTTAGAGCCTAGCGGTAACGGGGAGCTGTTTTTT. The encoded protein is CASSLEPSGNGELFF.

The genes are TRBV7-9 and TRBJ1-1, with 8 bases fitting TRBD1. The V segment lost 4 bases and the J segment 1 base; nucleotides outside the gene matches: 11. The CDR3 spans 17 residues. CDR1 and CDR2 from the germline V gene are SEHNR and FQNEAQ (reference sequence). The CDR3 reads CASSSPGGQGPNTEAFF. The CDR3, as DNA: TGTGCCAGCAGCTCTCCCGGTGGACAGGGACCGAACACTGAAGCTTTCTTT.

The V call is TRBV7-2, the J call TRBJ2-7, with 8 bases lining up with TRBD1. The CDR3 runs to 15 residues. Germline V gene sequence: CDR1 SGHTA, CDR2 FQGNSA. Germline trimming cut 3 bases from V and 0 bases from J; bases unmatched to any gene: 4. The CDR3 coding sequence is TGTGCCAGCAGCTTGGGACAGGTTAGCTCCTACGAGCAGTACTTC. Amino acids: CASSLGQVSSYEQYF.

V and J are TRBV13 and TRBJ1-1; the D gene is possibly TRBD1 (6 bases). The V end was cut by 0 bases, the J end by 0 bases, with 14 bases between. Looked up from germline, CDR1 is PRHDT and CDR2 is FYEKMQ (reference sequence). This CDR3 is built from 17 residues. The CDR3 reads CASSLGRVDRMNTEAFF. The CDR3 region has the DNA TGTGCCAGCAGCTTAGGCCGGGTGGACAGAATGAACACTGAAGCTTTCTTT.

The sample holds one count of this clone. The chain couples TRBV2 to TRBJ2-3, with 7 bases identical to TRBD2. The J segment lost 5 bases and the V segment lost 3 bases, leaving 8 bases of the junction unmatched. This CDR3 has 15 residues. Germline V gene sequence: CDR1 SNHLY, CDR2 FYNNEI. The CDR3 coding sequence is TGTGCCAGCAGTGAGAGTAGCGGCGGGGGAGATACGCAGTATTTT. This sequence encodes CASSESSGGGDTQYF.

This chain links TRBV7-8 with TRBJ1-5; TRBD1 matches 11 bases. CDR3 length equals 16 residues. Trimming removed 5 bases from V and 5 bases from J; junction bases left unmatched: 8. Germline V gene data show CDR1 as SGHVS and CDR2 as FQNEAQ. The CDR3 sequence: CASSPRDRGSDQPQHF. CDR3 nucleotide sequence: TGTGCCAGCAGCCCCAGGGACAGGGGGTCGGATCAGCCCCAGCATTTT.

The chain couples TRBV18 to TRBJ2-5, with a tentative D call TRBD1 (6 bases). The germline V gene encodes CDR1 KGHSH and CDR2 LQKENI. The CDR3 has 16 residues. Trimming cost V 2 bases and J 2 bases, with 15 bases left between them. The DNA of the CDR3 is TGTGCCAGCTCACCATTGCAGGGGACCCTACAAGAGACCCAGTACTTC. Its translation is CASSPLQGTLQETQYF.